Listed below are T cell receptor beta chains from one sample, sequenced in a study of T cell responses to AZD1222 COVID-19 vaccine. This table comes from immunoSEQ multiplex PCR, and its TCRdb copy is limited to in-frame clones, with some not included. Of about 120,000 clones listed, about 87% are singletons. The sequences come from peripheral blood, collected on day 0 of AZD1222 vaccination. The receptor set was obtained from an adult in good health. Both conserved end residues are part of each CDR3. Fields, in order: J gene, clone size, V gene, D gene, CDR3 DNA, CDR3 protein. The D gene is left open where the match is weak. For some rows the clone size is stated as once, few or many, or as a class when expanded; others skip it.

j_call: TRBJ1-4; clone_size: -; v_call: TRBV2; d_call: -; cdr3_nt: TGTGCCAGCAGTGGTACGGGGGGAGAAAAACTGTTTTTT; cdr3_aa: CASSGTGGEKLFF
j_call: TRBJ1-5; clone_size: -; v_call: TRBV27; d_call: TRBD1; cdr3_nt: TGTGCCAGCAGTTCCGTAAAGGGGGCCCAATGGGGTCAGCCCCAGCATTTT; cdr3_aa: CASSSVKGAQWGQPQHF
j_call: TRBJ2-3; clone_size: -; v_call: TRBV4-1; d_call: -; cdr3_nt: TGCGCCAGCAGCCAACTACTGGGGCACAGCACAGATACGCAGTATTTT; cdr3_aa: CASSQLLGHSTDTQYF
j_call: TRBJ1-2; clone_size: -; v_call: TRBV7-3; d_call: -; cdr3_nt: TGTGCCAGCAGCTTAAGCCCCTACTATGGCTACACCTTC; cdr3_aa: CASSLSPYYGYTF
j_call: TRBJ1-1; clone_size: -; v_call: TRBV30; d_call: TRBD1; cdr3_nt: TGTGCCTGGAGGCCTGGACAGGGATTCACTGAAGCTTTCTTT; cdr3_aa: CAWRPGQGFTEAFF
j_call: TRBJ2-5; clone_size: -; v_call: TRBV28; d_call: -; cdr3_nt: TGTGCCAGCAGTTTTCTTGGGAAGATAGAAGAGACCCAGTACTTC; cdr3_aa: CASSFLGKIEETQYF
j_call: TRBJ1-1; clone_size: -; v_call: TRBV2; d_call: -; cdr3_nt: TGTGCCAGCATGGAGGGGGGTTTAGGAAGGGACACTGAAGCTTTCTTT; cdr3_aa: CASMEGGLGRDTEAFF
j_call: TRBJ2-7; clone_size: -; v_call: TRBV5-4; d_call: -; cdr3_nt: TGTGCCAGCAGCTCGCCGGGTTCCTGGGAGCAGTACTTC; cdr3_aa: CASSSPGSWEQYF
j_call: TRBJ2-7; clone_size: -; v_call: TRBV9; d_call: TRBD1; cdr3_nt: TGTGCCAGCAGTCCGGGACAGAGCTCCTACGAGCAGTACTTC; cdr3_aa: CASSPGQSSYEQYF
j_call: TRBJ1-2; clone_size: -; v_call: TRBV9; d_call: TRBD1; cdr3_nt: TGTGCCAGCAGCGTAGGAGGACAGGGGGCGGATAACTATGGCTACACCTTC; cdr3_aa: CASSVGGQGADNYGYTF
j_call: TRBJ2-6; clone_size: -; v_call: TRBV29-1; d_call: -; cdr3_nt: TGCAGCGTAGCGGCGGTCTCTGGGGCCAACGTCCTGACTTTC; cdr3_aa: CSVAAVSGANVLTF
j_call: TRBJ1-3; clone_size: -; v_call: TRBV30; d_call: -; cdr3_nt: TGTGCCTGGAGTGCAGGGAGCTCTGGAAACACCATATATTTT; cdr3_aa: CAWSAGSSGNTIYF
j_call: TRBJ2-2; clone_size: -; v_call: TRBV7-8; d_call: -; cdr3_nt: TGTGCCAGCAGCCCTGTGGCCGTCCCGAACACCGGGGAGCTGTTTTTT; cdr3_aa: CASSPVAVPNTGELFF
j_call: TRBJ2-7; clone_size: -; v_call: TRBV11-2; d_call: -; cdr3_nt: TGTGCCAGCAGCTTAGGTCCGGCTAGCTATCACGAGCAGTACTTC; cdr3_aa: CASSLGPASYHEQYF
j_call: TRBJ2-7; clone_size: -; v_call: TRBV10-3; d_call: -; cdr3_nt: TGTGCCATCAGTGAGTATGGCGGAGCCTACGAGCAGTACTTC; cdr3_aa: CAISEYGGAYEQYF
j_call: TRBJ1-3; clone_size: once; v_call: TRBV6-6; d_call: TRBD1; cdr3_nt: TGTGCCAGCAGTTACTCGACAGGGCCTGGGGGAAACACCATATATTTT; cdr3_aa: CASSYSTGPGGNTIYF
j_call: TRBJ1-3; clone_size: once; v_call: TRBV5-6; d_call: -; cdr3_nt: TGTGCCAGCAGCTTGCGGTTGGGGATCTCTGGAAACACCATATATTTT; cdr3_aa: CASSLRLGISGNTIYF
j_call: TRBJ2-2; clone_size: -; v_call: TRBV30; d_call: -; cdr3_nt: TGTGCCTGGAGTACGCTACGCGGCACCGGGGAGCTGTTTTTT; cdr3_aa: CAWSTLRGTGELFF
j_call: TRBJ1-1; clone_size: -; v_call: TRBV30; d_call: -; cdr3_nt: TGTGCCTGGAGCGCCGCCAGACAGTTCCTACGGTTCGAAGCTTTCTTT; cdr3_aa: CAWSAARQFLRFEAFF
j_call: TRBJ2-7; clone_size: -; v_call: TRBV7-9; d_call: TRBD1; cdr3_nt: TGTGCCAGCAGCCCGGACAGGGTGGAAGCGCTAAAAGACTACGAGCAGTACTTC; cdr3_aa: CASSPDRVEALKDYEQYF
j_call: TRBJ1-1; clone_size: -; v_call: TRBV6-6; d_call: -; cdr3_nt: TGTGCCAGCTATTCGACAGGCCGAGGTGAAGCTTTCTTT; cdr3_aa: CASYSTGRGEAFF
j_call: TRBJ2-3; clone_size: -; v_call: TRBV27; d_call: -; cdr3_nt: TGTGCCAGCAGTTTAAAGAGGACAGATACGCAGTATTTT; cdr3_aa: CASSLKRTDTQYF
j_call: TRBJ2-2; clone_size: -; v_call: TRBV5-1; d_call: -; cdr3_nt: TGCGCCAGCAGCTTGCAGGGTTCGGACGGGGAGCTGTTTTTT; cdr3_aa: CASSLQGSDGELFF
j_call: TRBJ1-2; clone_size: -; v_call: TRBV5-6; d_call: TRBD1; cdr3_nt: TGTGCCAGCAGCAGAATGTCACAGGGGGACTATGGCTACACCTTC; cdr3_aa: CASSRMSQGDYGYTF
j_call: TRBJ2-7; clone_size: -; v_call: TRBV27; d_call: -; cdr3_nt: TGTGCCGCCTCGGTGGGGGTATCCTACGAGCAGTACTTC; cdr3_aa: CAASVGVSYEQYF
j_call: TRBJ2-2; clone_size: -; v_call: TRBV7-3; d_call: -; cdr3_nt: TGTGCCAGCAGCTTAAGGCTCGCGAACACCGGGGAGCTGTTTTTT; cdr3_aa: CASSLRLANTGELFF
j_call: TRBJ2-7; clone_size: -; v_call: TRBV5-4; d_call: -; cdr3_nt: TGTGCCAGCAGCTTGGTCGGCTACGAGCAGTACTTC; cdr3_aa: CASSLVGYEQYF
j_call: TRBJ2-3; clone_size: -; v_call: TRBV29-1; d_call: -; cdr3_nt: TGCAGCGTTAGGGAGAGCACAGATACGCAGTATTTT; cdr3_aa: CSVRESTDTQYF
j_call: TRBJ2-2; clone_size: -; v_call: TRBV7-2; d_call: -; cdr3_nt: TGTGCCAGCAGCCCAGTTTCTCAGCGACCCACCGGGGAGCTGTTTTTT; cdr3_aa: CASSPVSQRPTGELFF
j_call: TRBJ2-1; clone_size: -; v_call: TRBV3-1/TRBV3-2; d_call: -; cdr3_nt: TGTGCCAGCAGCCAGTCCTCCTACAATGAGCAGTTCTTC; cdr3_aa: CASSQSSYNEQFF
j_call: TRBJ2-7; clone_size: -; v_call: TRBV4-3; d_call: -; cdr3_nt: TGCGCCAGCAGCCAATTGACGGGGGCCCAGTACGAGCAGTACTTC; cdr3_aa: CASSQLTGAQYEQYF
j_call: TRBJ2-2; clone_size: -; v_call: TRBV7-3; d_call: TRBD1; cdr3_nt: TGTGCCAGCAGCTTATTTGGACAGGGGGCTAGTAACACCGGGGAGCTGTTTTTT; cdr3_aa: CASSLFGQGASNTGELFF
j_call: TRBJ2-5; clone_size: -; v_call: TRBV7-3; d_call: TRBD2; cdr3_nt: TGTGCCAGCAGCTCGGGGGGAGGCGAGACCCAGTACTTC; cdr3_aa: CASSSGGGETQYF
j_call: TRBJ1-4; clone_size: -; v_call: TRBV7-6; d_call: -; cdr3_nt: TGTGCCAGCAGCTCAGGTCTTGGGGACGAAAAACTGTTTTTT; cdr3_aa: CASSSGLGDEKLFF
j_call: TRBJ2-1; clone_size: -; v_call: TRBV28; d_call: TRBD2; cdr3_nt: TGTGCCAGCAGTTTGTCCGGACTAGCGGGAGAAGACGACTACAATGAGCAGTTCTTC; cdr3_aa: CASSLSGLAGEDDYNEQFF
j_call: TRBJ1-3; clone_size: -; v_call: TRBV5-6; d_call: -; cdr3_nt: TGTGCCAGCAGCAAGGGACGGAACTCTGGAAACACCATATATTTT; cdr3_aa: CASSKGRNSGNTIYF
j_call: TRBJ1-4; clone_size: -; v_call: TRBV7-8; d_call: -; cdr3_nt: TGTGCCAGCAGCTTATACCGAAAGGAAAAACTGTTTTTT; cdr3_aa: CASSLYRKEKLFF
j_call: TRBJ2-1; clone_size: -; v_call: TRBV7-3; d_call: -; cdr3_nt: TGTGCCAGCAGCTCACAGGGTCCAAGTGAGCAGTTCTTC; cdr3_aa: CASSSQGPSEQFF
j_call: TRBJ2-7; clone_size: -; v_call: TRBV18; d_call: TRBD2; cdr3_nt: TGTGCCAGCTCCCCAGCGGGGGGGTCCTACGAGCAGTACTTC; cdr3_aa: CASSPAGGSYEQYF
j_call: TRBJ1-5; clone_size: -; v_call: TRBV6-5; d_call: -; cdr3_nt: TGTGCCAGCAGGGTTGATTATAGCAATCAGCCCCAGCATTTT; cdr3_aa: CASRVDYSNQPQHF
j_call: TRBJ2-2; clone_size: few; v_call: TRBV15; d_call: TRBD1; cdr3_nt: TGTGCCACCAGCAGAGAAAGGGGACAGGTCACCGGGGAGCTGTTTTTT; cdr3_aa: CATSRERGQVTGELFF
j_call: TRBJ2-2; clone_size: -; v_call: TRBV24-1; d_call: -; cdr3_nt: TGTGCCACCAGTGATCTGGCCGTCCCCGGGGAGCTGTTTTTT; cdr3_aa: CATSDLAVPGELFF
j_call: TRBJ2-7; clone_size: -; v_call: TRBV28; d_call: -; cdr3_nt: TGTGCCAGCAGTAGGGTCAGTTACGAGCAGTACTTC; cdr3_aa: CASSRVSYEQYF
j_call: TRBJ2-4; clone_size: -; v_call: TRBV7-2; d_call: -; cdr3_nt: TGTGCCAGCAGTGTCCAGGGTTTGAACATTCAGTACTTC; cdr3_aa: CASSVQGLNIQYF
j_call: TRBJ2-3; clone_size: -; v_call: TRBV6-6; d_call: -; cdr3_nt: TGTGCCAGCAGTTACCCGACAGACCCTAGCACAGATACGCAGTATTTT; cdr3_aa: CASSYPTDPSTDTQYF
j_call: TRBJ1-2; clone_size: -; v_call: TRBV2; d_call: TRBD1; cdr3_nt: TGTGCCAGCAGCATACGTGGGACAGTCTATGGCTACACCTTC; cdr3_aa: CASSIRGTVYGYTF
j_call: TRBJ2-7; clone_size: -; v_call: TRBV29-1; d_call: -; cdr3_nt: TGCAGCGTCGCGAAGGAATCCTACGAGCAGTACTTC; cdr3_aa: CSVAKESYEQYF
j_call: TRBJ2-5; clone_size: few; v_call: TRBV28; d_call: TRBD1; cdr3_nt: TGTGCCAGCAGTGAGACAGGGGGCAGAGAGACCCAGTACTTC; cdr3_aa: CASSETGGRETQYF
j_call: TRBJ1-4; clone_size: -; v_call: TRBV3-1/TRBV3-2; d_call: -; cdr3_nt: TGTGCCAGCAGCGTAGGGGTGGCTAATGAAAAACTGTTTTTT; cdr3_aa: CASSVGVANEKLFF
j_call: TRBJ2-2; clone_size: -; v_call: TRBV9; d_call: -; cdr3_nt: TGTGCCAGCAGCGTAGCTGTTAGTTCCGGGGAGCTGTTTTTT; cdr3_aa: CASSVAVSSGELFF